These 8 T cell receptor beta chains were sequenced from one sample in a study of blood T cell repertoires in COVID-19. Sequencing used immunoSEQ multiplex PCR; TCRdb keeps in-frame clones, though not all of them. The sample includes tens of thousands of clones, roughly nine tenths of them seen just once. Specimen: peripheral blood. The receptors stem from an elderly woman with acute or convalescent COVID-19.

The chain employs TRBV27 and TRBJ2-7; TRBD1 matches 7 bases. This CDR3 is built from 15 residues. The V segment lost 5 bases and the J segment 3 bases; nucleotides outside the gene matches: 10. From germline, CDR1 is MNHEY and CDR2 SMNVEV (reference sequence). The CDR3 here is CASSPTLRTGYEQYF. CDR3 nucleotide sequence: TGTGCCAGCAGTCCAACCTTGAGGACAGGCTACGAGCAGTACTTC.

V gene TRBV18 combines with J gene TRBJ2-1; no clear D gene. This CDR3 spans 15 amino acids. Germline V gene sequence: CDR1 KGHSH, CDR2 LQKENI. V lost 4 bases and J 9 bases, leaving 19 bases between the germline ends. The CDR3 here is CASSLLPFKSSEQFF. For the CDR3, the DNA is TGTGCCAGCTCACTCCTGCCGTTCAAGTCCAGTGAGCAGTTCTTC.

The chain has TRBV19 and TRBJ1-1; tentatively, D is TRBD1 (6 bases). V was shortened by 10 bases and J by 7 bases, with 19 bases between the two germline ends. This CDR3 is built from 13 residues. Per the germline V gene, CDR1 is LNHDA and CDR2 is SQIVND (reference sequence). CDR3 loop: CATTVPGQREAFF. Written as DNA, the CDR3 is TGTGCCACCACCGTTCCGGGACAACGTGAAGCTTTCTTT.

The chain recombines TRBV19 with TRBJ1-5; D perhaps matches TRBD1 (5 bases). In germline, CDR1 is LNHDA, CDR2 SQIVND (reference sequence). The CDR3 runs to 14 residues. V was trimmed by 6 bases and J by 2 bases, leaving 11 bases between them. Here the CDR3 DNA reads TGTGCCAGTAGCGGGGGTTCCGGCAATCAGCCCCAGCATTTT. Amino acids: CASSGGSGNQPQHF.

The J gene is TRBJ2-1, the V gene TRBV4-2; unclear D gene. V lost 1 base to trimming and J lost 8 bases, with 3 bases between them. The CDR3 extends over 11 amino acids. CDR1 LGHNA and CDR2 YNFKEQ come from the germline V gene. The CDR3 spells CASSQADEQFF. CDR3 coding DNA: TGTGCCAGCAGCCAAGCCGATGAGCAGTTCTTC.

This clone was seen more than once but under ten times. V gene TRBV19 combines with J gene TRBJ1-6, with D possibly being TRBD1 (6 bases). The V gene's germline CDR1 is LNHDA and CDR2 SQIVND (reference sequence). Between the trimmed V and J ends, which lost 1 base and 7 bases, there was a span of 8 bases. CDR3 size: 14 residues. CDR3 residues: CASSIGGQNSPLHF. The CDR3 bases are TGTGCCAGTAGTATAGGGGGGCAGAATTCACCCCTCCACTTT.

This clone was recorded only once. J is TRBJ2-5 and V is TRBV5-1, with 7 nucleotides matching TRBD1. The J segment lost 2 bases and the V segment lost 2 bases, leaving 6 bases of the junction unmatched. Germline V gene data show CDR1 as SGHRS and CDR2 as YFSETQ. The CDR3 sequence is 15 residues long. The CDR3 DNA reads as TGCGCCAGCAGCTTTTTGGGACAGCTACAAGAGACCCAGTACTTC. It encodes CASSFLGQLQETQYF. The variable domain in full, completed from reference TRBV5-1 and TRBJ2-5, reads KAGVTQTPRYLIKTRGQQVTLSCSPISGHRSVSWYQQTPGQGLQFLFEYFSETQRNKGNFPGRFSGRQFSNSRSEMNVSTLELGDSALYLCASSFLGQLQETQYFGPGTRLLVL.

This chain links TRBV6-2 or TRBV6-3 with TRBJ1-4; unclear D gene. The germline V and J ends were trimmed by 4 bases and 6 bases, with 18 bases remaining between them. The germline CDR1 and CDR2 sequences are MNHEY and SVGEGT. The CDR3 has 16 amino acids. CDR3 sequence: CASSSYPGGLDEKLFF. As DNA, the CDR3 is TGTGCCAGCAGTTCCTATCCAGGAGGGTTGGATGAAAAACTGTTTTTT.